This T cell receptor (beta chain) derives from a study of blood T cell repertoires in COVID-19. About the research overall: Sources were T cells, B-cell-depleted T cells, or PBMCs; the material itself was cDNA or gDNA.

The data were produced by immunoSEQ multiplex PCR, yet TCRdb's version contains in-frame clones alone and is incomplete. The data contain about 50,000 clones, around 73% of them singletons. This study enrolled people aged about 18 to 100 from about 26 US geographic areas. Trimming removed 6 bases from V and 4 bases from J; junction bases left unmatched: 8. There are 16 residues in the CDR3. Germline V gene sequence: CDR1 MDHEN, CDR2 SYDVKM. The clonotype comes from a woman between 50 and 59 years old with acute COVID-19. The chain employs TRBV28 and TRBJ2-3; TRBD2 matches at 12 bases. The sample consisted of PBMCs or T cells enriched from blood (not recorded which). The CDR3 nucleotides read TGTGCCAGCAGGACCCTAGCGGGGGGGCAATCAGATACGCAGTATTTT. Encoded protein: CASRTLAGGQSDTQYF. Based on the CDR3 plus reference TRBV28 and TRBJ2-3, the full variable domain is DVKVTQSSRYLVKRTGEKVFLECVQDMDHENMFWYRQDPGLGLRLIYFSYDVKMKEKGDIPEGYSVSREKKERFSLILESASTNQTSMYLCASRTLAGGQSDTQYFGPGTRLTVL.